This T cell receptor beta chain was identified in a study of T cell changes during pregnancy in multiple sclerosis. Trimming at V came to 7 bases and at J to 6 bases, leaving 8 bases not matched to a gene. CDR3 length equals 14 residues. Germline V gene data show CDR1 as SNHLY and CDR2 as FYNNEI. Sequenced by immunoSEQ multiplex PCR; TCRdb stores in-frame clones only, minus some. The data contain tens of thousands of clones, approximately 92% of them singletons. The chain couples TRBV2 to TRBJ1-2, with TRBD1 identical over 10 bases. The sample in question was CD8+ T cells from peripheral blood mononuclear cells, obtained in the third trimester of pregnancy. The TCR originated in a female donor in good health, enrolled as a control in a pregnancy study. CDR3 sequence (DNA): TGTGCCAGCACTCCGTCCGGGACAGGGGATGGCTACACCTTC. This translates into CASTPSGTGDGYTF.